This T cell receptor (beta chain) was retrieved from a study of T-cell memory formation after mild COVID-19 (dated by TCRdb to about 2021). Turning to the overall study: TCR sequence clusters from the two donors were largely donor specific. Longitudinal TCRalpha and TCRbeta repertoire sequencing tracked T-cell clones expanding and contracting after mild COVID-19 in a couple of donors. The cohort comprised two young, previously healthy adult volunteers, one female and one male.

This clonotype was seen a few times. What antigen it recognizes has not been identified. No base quality information exists; no much larger clone differs at one position. Trimming removed 4 bases from V and 0 bases from J, leaving 4 bases between the germline ends. From cysteine to valine, the CDR3 is 12 amino acids long. Only CDR3 DNA is held: 36 bases, read in frame from base 1. CDR1 SGHTA and CDR2 FQGNSA were looked up in the germline V gene. Summary of the overall study and its limitations: Whether the second-wave clones peaking on day 37 were SARS-CoV-2 specific was not confirmed. Only two mild cases were covered by the study, and larger cohorts that include severe cases with pre-infection samples were considered necessary. Clones that contracted from day 15 to 85 showed balanced CD4/CD8 phenotypes, whereas a second wave of clones that expanded from day 15 to 37 leaned towards CD4+. Some responding clones were detected in pre-infection memory, suggesting pre-existing cross-reactive memory T cells joined the SARS-CoV-2 response. Contracting CD4+ clones turned up mainly in the CM and EM memory subsets, whereas EMRA was where CD8+ clones were enriched.

The listed sequencing device is Illumina NovaSeq 6000. cDNA libraries for TCRalpha and TCRbeta were prepared by 5'RACE using constant-segment primers, with sample barcodes and unique molecular identifiers added. RNA was extracted from every sample with Trizol reagent. Libraries were amplified in two PCR steps, with a second sample barcode and Illumina TruSeq adapters added in the second step. Sequencing of libraries was performed on an Illumina NovaSeq with 2 x 150 bp paired-end reads. The original methods were these. Reads were demultiplexed and collapsed into UMI-guided consensus sequences with migec v1.2.7. Using mixcr v2.1.11, UMI consensuses were aligned to TRA and TRB V and J templates and then assembled into clonotypes. A clonotype was counted as expanded or contracted only if both edgeR and NoisET called the change significant, with noise models trained on biological replicates. edgeR calls used a false discovery rate-adjusted p below 0.01 and a log2 fold-change threshold of 1. PCA with hierarchical clustering of max-normalized trajectories of the 1000 most abundant clonotypes was used as exploratory dynamics analysis. Separately sequenced CD4+ and CD8+ repertoires were used to assign the CD4 or CD8 phenotype of responding clones. TCRdb applied fastp at Q25 and MiXCR to the public reads, then kept only in-frame beta chains. One record per CDR3 amino acid sequence lists the most common genes and DNA. TCRdb, rather than the study authors, made the V and J calls. Across this sample there are 300,000 to 350,000 distinct CDR3 sequences, with under 15% seen only once. Of the sample, about 22% falls within the top ten clones.

Ficoll-Paque density gradient centrifugation was used to isolate PBMCs. The TCR sequence derives from a man between 18 and 35 years old who had mild COVID-19 (a few samples of this study predate the infection). The sample titles of this study are shuffled in the database, so cell type and time point are left out; the donor was told from shared clones. The chain was built from TRBV7-2 and TRBJ2-7; the D gene assignment is ambiguous. The sample comprised PBMCs or a T cell subset sorted from them (not recorded which). The nucleotide sequence reads as follows: TGTGCCAGCAGCTCGAGCTCCTACGAGCAGTACGTC. Translated, this is CASSSSSYEQYV.